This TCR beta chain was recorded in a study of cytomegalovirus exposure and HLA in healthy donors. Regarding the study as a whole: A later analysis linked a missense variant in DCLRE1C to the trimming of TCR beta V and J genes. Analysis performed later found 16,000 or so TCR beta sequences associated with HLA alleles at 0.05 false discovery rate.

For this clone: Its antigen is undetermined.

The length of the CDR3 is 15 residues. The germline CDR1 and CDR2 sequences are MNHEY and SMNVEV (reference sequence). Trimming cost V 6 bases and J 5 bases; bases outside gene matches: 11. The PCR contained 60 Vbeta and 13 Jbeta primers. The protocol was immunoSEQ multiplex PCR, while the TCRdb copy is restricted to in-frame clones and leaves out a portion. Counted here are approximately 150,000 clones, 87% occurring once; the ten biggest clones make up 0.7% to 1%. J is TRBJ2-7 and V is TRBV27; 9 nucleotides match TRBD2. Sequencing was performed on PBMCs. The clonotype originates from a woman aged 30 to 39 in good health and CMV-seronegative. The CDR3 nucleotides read TGTGCCAGCAGCAGGGGGACCATAGCGGGAGACGAGCAGTACTTC. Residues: CASSRGTIAGDEQYF.